This T cell receptor beta chain was found in a study of blood T cell repertoires in COVID-19. Assay used: immunoSEQ multiplex PCR; TCRdb lists only in-frame clones, some missing. The sample includes around 100,000 clones, over 75% of them seen just once. Germline loops: CDR1 SGHVS, CDR2 FNYEAQ. The CDR3 sequence is 18 residues long. V shed 5 bases, J shed 0 bases, and the junction held 11 bases outside the gene matches. The sample consisted of peripheral blood. J is TRBJ2-1 and V is TRBV7-6; TRBD1 agrees at 9 bases. This clonotype was obtained from a man between 45 and 60 years old with acute or convalescent COVID-19. The CDR3 sequence is CASSRFTGGGSSYNEQFF. The CDR3 coding sequence is TGTGCCAGCAGCCGTTTTACAGGGGGCGGGAGCTCCTACAATGAGCAGTTCTTC.